Listed below are T cell receptor beta chains from one sample, sequenced in a study of OX40 agonist ivuxolimab in advanced cancers. Clones were sequenced by immunoSEQ multiplex PCR, and TCRdb holds only the in-frame ones, with some missing. The data hold some 90,000 clones, with over 75% observed a single time. The sample was CD4+ or CD8+ T cells sorted from blood, taken in a trial of the OX40 agonist ivuxolimab. The receptors here all came from an adult with an advanced solid tumor such as melanoma, head and neck, liver or kidney cancer. Both conserved end residues are trimmed from each CDR3. The D gene is left open where the match is weak.

D | V | CDR3
- | TRBV28 | ASSYGANTIY
- | TRBV5-4 | ASSSARSGQQY
TRBD1 | TRBV19 | ASTDRGLGNTIY
- | TRBV11-2 | ASSLMGFPAAPPEAF
- | TRBV11-3 | ASSLGHSGNTIY
- | TRBV27 | ASSFSGALDTQY
- | TRBV5-1 | ASSLERTVYNEQF
TRBD1 | TRBV5-8 | ASKPPGQLYEQY
TRBD1 | TRBV30 | AARQGYGYT
TRBD1 | TRBV19 | ASSTTGLSQPQH
TRBD2 | TRBV18 | ASSSWGGDDLGY
- | TRBV5-1 | ASSSQGREQF
- | TRBV6-4 | ASSDTGGETQY
- | TRBV5-1 | ASSLVGITDTQY
- | TRBV10-3 | AISESKGSTDTQY
- | TRBV19 | ASSIGRNEKLF
TRBD1 | TRBV5-1 | ASRQGPSGNTIY